This T cell receptor (beta chain) was recorded in a study of blood T cell repertoires in COVID-19. On the study more broadly: COVID-19 samples, acute and convalescent, were from the United States, Italy and Spain. PBMCs, B-cell-depleted T cells, or T cells were the source of the cDNA or gDNA that made up the material.

Original methodology: Reference gene primer amplification gave nucleated cell count estimates. The method was immunoSEQ multiplex PCR; TCRdb's version includes in-frame clones alone and lacks a portion of them. That table gives V, J and clone size, and the DNA gave D and trimming. Counted here are some 20,000 clones, about 88% occurring once; the ten biggest clones make up around 16%. CDR3 size: 14 residues. Germline lookup yields CDR1 MNHEY and CDR2 SVGEGT. V was pared by 2 bases and J by 3 bases, with 10 bases between. The sample was peripheral blood. The J gene is TRBJ1-1, the V gene TRBV6-2 or TRBV6-3; no firm D call. This TCR derives from an older man with acute or convalescent COVID-19. CDR3 sequence reads: CASSYVRVDTEAFF. CDR3 coding DNA: TGTGCCAGCAGTTACGTGAGGGTTGACACTGAAGCTTTCTTT.